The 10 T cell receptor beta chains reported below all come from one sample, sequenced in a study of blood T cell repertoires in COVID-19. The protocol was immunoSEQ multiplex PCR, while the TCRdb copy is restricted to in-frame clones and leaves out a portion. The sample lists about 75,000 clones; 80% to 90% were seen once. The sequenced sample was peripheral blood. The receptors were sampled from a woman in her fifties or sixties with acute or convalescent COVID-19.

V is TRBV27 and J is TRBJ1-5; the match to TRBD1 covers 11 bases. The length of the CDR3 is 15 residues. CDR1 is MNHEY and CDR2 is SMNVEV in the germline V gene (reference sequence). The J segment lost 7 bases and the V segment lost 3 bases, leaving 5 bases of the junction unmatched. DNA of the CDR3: TGTGCCAGCAGTTTGGGGACAGGGGGTCGACAGCCCCAGCATTTT. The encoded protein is CASSLGTGGRQPQHF.

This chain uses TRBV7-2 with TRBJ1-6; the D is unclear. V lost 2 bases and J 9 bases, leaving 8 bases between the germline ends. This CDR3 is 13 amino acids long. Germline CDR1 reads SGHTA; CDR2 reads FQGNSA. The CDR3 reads CASSLYGSSPLHF. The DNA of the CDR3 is TGTGCCAGCAGCTTATACGGGAGTTCACCCCTCCACTTT.

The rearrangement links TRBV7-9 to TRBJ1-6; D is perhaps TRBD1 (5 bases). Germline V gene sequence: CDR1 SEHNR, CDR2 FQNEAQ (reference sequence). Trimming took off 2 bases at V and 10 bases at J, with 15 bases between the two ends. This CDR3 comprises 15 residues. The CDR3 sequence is CASSLLVGTSSPLHF. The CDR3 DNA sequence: TGTGCCAGCAGCTTACTTGTTGGGACTTCCTCACCCCTCCACTTT.

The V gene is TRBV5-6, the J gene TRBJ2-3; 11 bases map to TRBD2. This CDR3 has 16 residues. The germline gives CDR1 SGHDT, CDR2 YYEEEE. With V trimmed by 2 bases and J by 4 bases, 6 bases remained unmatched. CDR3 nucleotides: TGTGCCAGCAGCTTCCTAACTAGCGGGAGCGCAGATACGCAGTATTTT. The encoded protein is CASSFLTSGSADTQYF. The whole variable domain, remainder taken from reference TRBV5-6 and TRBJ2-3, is DAGVTQSPTHLIKTRGQQVTLRCSPKSGHDTVSWYQQALGQGPQFIFQYYEEEERQRGNFPDRFSGHQFPNYSSELNVNALLLGDSALYLCASSFLTSGSADTQYFGPGTRLTVL.

The CDR3 bases are TGTGCCAGCAGCCCTCAGGGCCTAATAGGAAATGAGCAGTTCTTC. As protein: CASSPQGLIGNEQFF. The chain couples TRBV9 to TRBJ2-1; D might be TRBD1 (5 bases). V shed 4 bases and J shed 7 bases, with 18 bases lying between them. The CDR3 loop spans 15 amino acids. Per germline, CDR1 SGDLS and CDR2 YYNGEE.

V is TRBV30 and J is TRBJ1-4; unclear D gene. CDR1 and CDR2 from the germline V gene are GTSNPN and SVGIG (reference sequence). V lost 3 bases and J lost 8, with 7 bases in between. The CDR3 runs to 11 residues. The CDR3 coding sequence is TGTGCCTGGAGGGAGCCCGAAAAACTGTTTTTT. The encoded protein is CAWREPEKLFF.

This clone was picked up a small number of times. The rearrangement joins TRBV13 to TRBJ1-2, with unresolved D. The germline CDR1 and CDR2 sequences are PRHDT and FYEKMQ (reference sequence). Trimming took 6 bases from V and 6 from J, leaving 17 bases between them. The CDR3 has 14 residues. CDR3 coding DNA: TGTGCCAGCAGAGCAATACAGTCTCCGGATGGCTACACCTTC. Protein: CASRAIQSPDGYTF.

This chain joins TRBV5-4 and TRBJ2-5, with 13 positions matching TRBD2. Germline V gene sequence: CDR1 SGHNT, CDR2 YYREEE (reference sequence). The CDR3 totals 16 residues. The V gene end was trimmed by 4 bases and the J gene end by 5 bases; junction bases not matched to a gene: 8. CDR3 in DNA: TGTGCCAGCAGCCTACTAGCGGGGGGGCCAACGGAGACCCAGTACTTC. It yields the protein CASSLLAGGPTETQYF.

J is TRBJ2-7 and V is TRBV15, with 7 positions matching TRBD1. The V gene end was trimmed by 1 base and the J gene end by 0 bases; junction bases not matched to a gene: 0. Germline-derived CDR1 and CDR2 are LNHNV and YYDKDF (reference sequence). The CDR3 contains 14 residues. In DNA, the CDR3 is TGTGCCACCAGCAGAGGACAGGGCTCCTACGAGCAGTACTTC. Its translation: CATSRGQGSYEQYF.

The CDR3 loop reads CASSSWGLAQETQYF. The CDR3 nucleotides are TGCGCCAGCAGCTCTTGGGGACTAGCCCAAGAGACCCAGTACTTC. V gene TRBV5-1 combines with J gene TRBJ2-5, with 9 bases identical to TRBD2. This CDR3 has 15 residues. The ends lost 3 bases at V and 1 base at J; junction bases unmatched: 4. Germline V gives CDR1 SGHRS, CDR2 YFSETQ.